This TCR beta chain derives from a study of beta chain features in type 1 diabetes. Study observations and caveats: Insertion counts at VDJ junctions were lower in type 1 diabetes patients, who also showed more deletions there. Because the template was cDNA, high-expressing cells might be over-represented.

The entirety of the isolated RNA underwent reverse transcription, so expressed TCRB transcripts were sequenced. Assay used: immunoSEQ multiplex PCR; TCRdb lists only in-frame clones, some missing. The sample lists 200,000 to 250,000 clones, 13% to 15% occurring once. This clone was seen a handful of times. Its antigen remains unidentified. Germline assignment: CDR1 KGHSH and CDR2 LQKENI. This CDR3 has 15 amino acids. Trimming took 4 bases from V and 0 from J; bases not matched to a gene: 3. The sequencing input was naive CD4+ T cells from blood. J is TRBJ1-5 and V is TRBV18; 7 bases fit TRBD1. The source is a woman in her forties in good health. The CDR3 here is CASSLTGDSNQPQHF. In DNA form, the CDR3 reads TGTGCCAGCTCACTTACAGGGGATAGCAATCAGCCCCAGCATTTT.